The TCR beta chain under discussion was sequenced for a study of T cell changes during pregnancy in multiple sclerosis. Using immunoSEQ multiplex PCR, the repertoire was profiled, and TCRdb retains in-frame clones only, with some absent. The sample shows about 75,000 clones, roughly nine tenths of them seen only once. There are 15 residues in the CDR3. Germline V CDR1 and CDR2: ENHRY, SYGVKD. Trimming took off 6 bases at V and 10 bases at J, with 22 bases between the two ends. The sequences come from peripheral blood, collected in the first trimester of pregnancy. This sequence originates from a female donor in good health, enrolled as a control in a pregnancy study. The chain joins TRBV10-3 to TRBJ2-1, with D possibly being TRBD1 (6 bases). CDR3 coding DNA: TGTGCCATCAGGGCCCAGGGACAAGGGATTGGCGAGCAGTTCTTC. This codes for CAIRAQGQGIGEQFF.